This passage covers 15 T cell receptor beta chains from one sample sequenced in a study of T cells in localized non-small cell lung cancer. Assay: immunoSEQ multiplex PCR; the TCRdb copy retains only in-frame clones and omits some. The repertoire holds about 70,000 clones, with roughly 90% as singletons. The sample was peripheral blood, taken before any cancer treatment. These receptor sequences come from a male donor older than 55 with stage III squamous cell lung carcinoma.

The chain is built from TRBV5-8 and TRBJ1-1; D gene ambiguous. The CDR3 is 13 residues long. The germline V gene encodes CDR1 SGHTS and CDR2 YDEGEE. V lost 4 bases and J 5 bases, leaving 12 bases between the germline ends. The CDR3 bases are TGTGCCAGCAGCGCGATAAAAGGGACTGAAGCTTTCTTT. Its protein product is CASSAIKGTEAFF. The full variable domain, its missing parts supplied by reference TRBV5-8 and TRBJ1-1, is EAGVTQSPTHLIKTRGQQATLRCSPISGHTSVYWYQQALGLGLQFLLWYDEGEERNRGNFPPRFSGRQFPNYSSELNVNALELEDSALYLCASSAIKGTEAFFGQGTRLTVV.

This clone came up once. The chain couples TRBV5-8 to TRBJ1-2, with D perhaps matching TRBD1 (5 bases). The CDR3 covers 15 residues. Trimming removed 4 bases from V and 7 bases from J, with 20 bases in between. Germline V lookup: CDR1 SGHTS, CDR2 YDEGEE. CDR3 sequence: CASSLRQSLVSGYTF. CDR3 bases: TGTGCCAGCAGCCTGAGACAGTCTCTAGTTAGTGGCTACACCTTC.

This chain links TRBV7-2 with TRBJ2-3, with TRBD2 identical over 10 bases. The CDR3 covers 19 residues. The junction had 17 bases not matched to a gene; V was cut back by 4 bases and J by 4 bases. Per the germline V gene, CDR1 is SGHTA and CDR2 is FQGNSA. The CDR3 loop reads CASSSLGLAGVVGADTQYF. The CDR3 DNA follows: TGTGCCAGCAGCTCCCTCGGGCTAGCGGGGGTAGTCGGCGCAGATACGCAGTATTTT.

This chain connects TRBV5-1 to TRBJ2-1, with TRBD1 matching over 9 bases. V lost 4 bases and J lost 4; bases outside the gene matches: 6. This CDR3 region has 15 residues. Germline V gene lookup returns CDR1 SGHRS and CDR2 YFSETQ. DNA for the CDR3: TGCGCCAGCAGCCGGGCGGGACAGGGTTACAATGAGCAGTTCTTC. It translates to CASSRAGQGYNEQFF.

The chain has TRBV5-1 and TRBJ1-1, with D perhaps matching TRBD1 (5 bases). The germline V gene encodes CDR1 SGHRS and CDR2 YFSETQ. This CDR3 is built from 14 residues. The V gene lost 4 bases and the J gene lost 3 bases, with 13 bases spanning the gap. This CDR3 is CASSRAQGDTEAFF. Here the CDR3 DNA reads TGCGCCAGCAGCCGAGCCCAGGGCGACACTGAAGCTTTCTTT.

The chain has TRBV9 and TRBJ2-7, with D perhaps assigned TRBD1 or TRBD2 (5 bases each). The length of the CDR3 is 13 residues. V was shortened by 0 bases and J by 5 bases, with 9 bases between the two germline ends. Looked up from germline, CDR1 is SGDLS and CDR2 is YYNGEE. The CDR3 coding sequence is TGTGCCAGCAGCGTAGGAGGGGTACACGAGCAGTACTTC. This sequence encodes CASSVGGVHEQYF.

V and J are TRBV19 and TRBJ1-1; D gene ambiguous. V lost 8 bases and J 3 bases, leaving 10 bases between the germline ends. CDR3 length: 12 amino acids. Per the germline V gene, CDR1 is LNHDA and CDR2 is SQIVND (reference sequence). The CDR3 bases are TGTGCCAGTCGTTGGTCGGACACTGAAGCTTTCTTT. Its protein is CASRWSDTEAFF.

The J gene is TRBJ1-5, the V gene TRBV28; TRBD1 matches at 9 bases. Per the germline V gene, CDR1 is MDHEN and CDR2 is SYDVKM. V trimming: 5 bases; J trimming: 5 bases; junction bases outside the gene matches: 7. The CDR3 length is 15 residues. In DNA, the CDR3 is TGTGCCAGCAGTCGGGACAGGGCTAATGATCAGCCCCAGCATTTT. This codes for CASSRDRANDQPQHF.

This clone turned up a few times. J is TRBJ1-2 and V is TRBV29-1; TRBD1 aligns across 8 bases. The length of the CDR3 is 13 residues. With 7 bases clipped from V and 8 bases from J, the junction kept 12 bases outside the gene matches. Germline V lookup: CDR1 SQVTM, CDR2 ANQGSEA. The CDR3 sequence is CSAPHQGARGYTF. The CDR3 DNA is TGCAGCGCCCCCCACCAGGGGGCGAGGGGCTACACCTTC.

The V call is TRBV10-3, the J call TRBJ1-1; D not certain. Germline V CDR1 and CDR2: ENHRY, SYGVKD. The CDR3 extends over 13 amino acids. V was cut by 8 bases and J by 4 bases, with 14 bases left in between. The CDR3 coding sequence is TGTGCCATCCGGGTGTTATCCGGCACTGAAGCTTTCTTT. Protein sequence: CAIRVLSGTEAFF.

CDR3 amino acids: CASSLVRGLAGRAYEQYF. CDR3 bases: TGTGCCAGCAGCTTGGTAAGGGGTCTCGCTGGTAGGGCCTACGAGCAGTACTTC. The V call is TRBV5-8, the J call TRBJ2-7, with D possibly TRBD1 on 5 matching bases. CDR1 and CDR2 from the germline V gene are SGHTS and YDEGEE. CDR3 length: 18 amino acids. Trimming removed 0 bases at V and 2 bases at J, with 21 bases between.

This clone was counted only a few times. The chain couples TRBV29-1 to TRBJ1-1; D remains ambiguous. The germline V gene has CDR1 SQVTM and CDR2 ANQGSEA. V was trimmed by 7 bases and J by 1 base, leaving 19 bases between them. The CDR3 has 15 residues. CDR3 coding DNA: TGCAGCGCCCGAACCTGGGAAGCCCAGAACACTGAAGCTTTCTTT. Translating it yields CSARTWEAQNTEAFF.

The rearrangement joins TRBV18 to TRBJ1-5; D not certain. The CDR3 spans 14 residues. Germline CDR1 reads KGHSH; CDR2 reads LQKENI. V lost 6 bases and J 6 bases, leaving 15 bases between the germline ends. CDR3 bases: TGTGCCAGCTCCACATCTGAGGTGGGTCAGCCCCAGCATTTT. Translated, it gives CASSTSEVGQPQHF.

The chain employs TRBV6-6 and TRBJ2-1; D is uncertain. CDR1 MNHNY and CDR2 SVGAGI come from the germline V gene (reference sequence). V gave up 7 bases and J gave up 8 bases, with 9 bases separating them. The CDR3 has 11 residues. CDR3 in DNA: TGTGCCAGCACCCTCCGGGATGAGCAGTTCTTC. Protein product: CASTLRDEQFF.

The V and J genes are TRBV10-3 and TRBJ1-2; 7 bases map to TRBD1. With V trimmed by 0 bases and J by 4 bases, 8 bases remained unmatched. The CDR3 spans 16 residues. CDR1 and CDR2 from the germline V gene are ENHRY and SYGVKD. The CDR3 bases are TGTGCCATCAGTGAGTCAACAGGGGAGTATGGCTATGGCTACACCTTC. The encoded protein is CAISESTGEYGYGYTF.